The 3 T cell receptor beta chains given below trace back to one sample, sequenced in a study of cytomegalovirus exposure and HLA in healthy donors. Both 60 Vbeta primers and 13 Jbeta primers went into the PCR. Data came from immunoSEQ multiplex PCR; TCRdb stores just in-frame clones and leaves some out. The sample includes 110,000 to 150,000 clones, around 72% of them seen just once. Material: PBMCs. These receptors were taken from a man younger than 35 in good health and CMV-seropositive.

The chain is built from TRBV6-5 and TRBJ2-5; TRBD1 agrees at 7 bases. CDR3 length: 14 amino acids. With V trimmed by 6 bases and J by 0 bases, 4 bases remained unmatched. Germline V gene data show CDR1 as MNHEY and CDR2 as SVGAGI. The CDR3 DNA sequence: TGTGCCAGCAGGGTCGACAGGGACCAAGAGACCCAGTACTTC. Its protein product is CASRVDRDQETQYF.

The J gene is TRBJ1-4, the V gene TRBV6-1; 10 bases align to TRBD1. With V trimmed by 1 base and J by 7 bases, 0 bases remained unmatched. The CDR3 sequence is 14 residues long. Germline V gene sequence: CDR1 MNHNS, CDR2 SASEGT. For the CDR3, the DNA is TGTGCCAGCAGTGAAGGACAGGGGGCTGAAAAACTGTTTTTT. Protein: CASSEGQGAEKLFF.

The rearrangement joins TRBV5-4 to TRBJ2-7; 10 nucleotides match TRBD1. Germline V CDR1 and CDR2: SGHNT, YYREEE (reference sequence). V lost 3 bases to trimming and J lost 3 bases; unmatched junction nucleotides: 0. CDR3 length equals 13 residues. CDR3 in DNA: TGTGCCAGCAGCTGGACAGGGGGCTACGAGCAGTACTTC. Protein: CASSWTGGYEQYF. Variable domain in full (rest from reference TRBV5-4 and TRBJ2-7): ETGVTQSPTHLIKTRGQQVTLRCSSQSGHNTVSWYQQALGQGPQFIFQYYREEENGRGNFPPRFSGLQFPNYSSELNVNALELDDSALYLCASSWTGGYEQYFGPGTRLTVT.